The sample holds many counts of the clone carrying this T cell receptor beta chain. The antigen remains unidentified. These data originate in a study of breast tumors, draining lymph nodes, adjacent tissues. Study-wide points: Compared with lymph nodes, tumors were less diverse; compared with nontumor tissue, more. Luminal-like breast cancer showed significantly greater tumor-nontumor repertoire similarity than basal-like breast cancer did.

Samples came from axillary lymph nodes draining the breast cancer. This CDR3 has 14 amino acids. Germline V lookup: CDR1 SGHTA, CDR2 FQGNSA. Between the trimmed V and J ends, which lost 5 bases and 1 base, there was a span of 11 bases. MiXCR, applied by TCRdb to the multiplex PCR reads, yields one record per CDR3 protein. Among approximately 140,000 distinct CDR3 sequences, over 25% were seen once, and the ten largest hold about 2.5%. The specimen was axillary lymph node tissue. The rearrangement links TRBV7-2 to TRBJ2-5; no definite D call. This clonotype originated in a female donor with breast cancer. Some clones in this sample may be carry-over from other donors' samples. This CDR3 reads CASSMYASQETQYF. The DNA for the CDR3 is TGTGCCAGCAGCATGTACGCGAGCCAAGAGACCCAGTACTTC.